The next 28 T cell receptor beta chains were all read from a single sample in a study of blood T cell repertoires in COVID-19. Profiled with immunoSEQ multiplex PCR; TCRdb holds only in-frame clones, not every one. The sample has 450,000 or so clones, about 90% seen once; the top ten hold roughly 0.84%. Sequencing was performed on peripheral blood. The source is a man younger than 35 with COVID-19, enrolled during active disease.

This chain links TRBV5-1 with TRBJ2-2; the D gene is possibly TRBD2 (5 bases). This CDR3 has 15 residues. Germline V gene lookup returns CDR1 SGHRS and CDR2 YFSETQ. Trimming removed 0 bases at V and 6 bases at J, with 12 bases between. The CDR3 DNA sequence: TGCGCCAGCAGCTTGGTTTCCGGGAAGTCCGGGGAGCTGTTTTTT. Encoded protein: CASSLVSGKSGELFF.

The chain employs TRBV18 and TRBJ1-4; D gene uncertain. The CDR3 is made up of 15 amino acids. Germline CDR1 KGHSH, CDR2 LQKENI. V lost 4 bases, J lost 2 bases, and 11 bases lay in between. CDR3 region: CASSLSLQTNEKLFF. For the CDR3, the DNA is TGTGCCAGCTCACTTAGCCTCCAGACTAATGAAAAACTGTTTTTT.

This sequence joins TRBV10-2 and TRBJ1-1, with no clear D. The CDR3 runs 15 residues. Looked up from germline, CDR1 is WSHSY and CDR2 is SAAADI. V shed 3 bases and J shed 11 bases, with 22 bases lying between them. The CDR3 loop reads CASSETVGLGGSAFF. CDR3 bases: TGCGCCAGCAGTGAAACGGTGGGTCTGGGAGGGTCGGCTTTCTTT.

The rearrangement joins TRBV7-9 to TRBJ2-5; 8 bases line up with TRBD1. Trimming at V came to 5 bases and at J to 3 bases, leaving 5 bases not matched to a gene. This CDR3 spans 14 amino acids. In germline, CDR1 is SEHNR, CDR2 FQNEAQ (reference sequence). CDR3 bases: TGTGCCAGCAGCGATTTGACAGGGGAAGAGACCCAGTACTTC. This encodes CASSDLTGEETQYF.

V is TRBV9 and J is TRBJ2-5, with 12 bases lining up with TRBD2. The ends lost 4 bases at V and 1 base at J; junction bases unmatched: 5. The CDR3 sequence is 16 residues long. Germline V gene sequence: CDR1 SGDLS, CDR2 YYNGEE. CDR3 in DNA: TGTGCCAGCAGCACGGGGGGACTAGCGGGCCAAGAGACCCAGTACTTC. Encoded protein: CASSTGGLAGQETQYF.

The chain combines TRBV7-9 with TRBJ2-2; 7 bases fit TRBD1. The CDR3 runs 15 residues. Germline V gene sequence: CDR1 SEHNR, CDR2 FQNEAQ (reference sequence). The ends lost 6 bases at V and 3 bases at J; junction bases unmatched: 7. The DNA for the CDR3 is TGTGCCAGCAGTCACCGGGACAGCTACACCGGGGAGCTGTTTTTT. Translated, it gives CASSHRDSYTGELFF.

This chain links TRBV10-3 with TRBJ2-1; TRBD2 matches 16 bases. The germline V gene has CDR1 ENHRY and CDR2 SYGVKD. Trimming cost V 2 bases and J 8 bases; bases outside gene matches: 9. The CDR3 loop spans 18 amino acids. The CDR3 DNA sequence: TGTGCCATCAGTGAGACCGGGACTAGCGGGGGGGCATTGGATGAGCAGTTCTTC. This gives the protein CAISETGTSGGALDEQFF.

CDR3 amino acids: CASSLNRGNEKLFF. CDR3 DNA: TGTGCCAGCAGCTTAAACAGGGGGAATGAAAAACTGTTTTTT. The chain employs TRBV7-9 and TRBJ1-4, with 8 positions matching TRBD1. This CDR3 region has 14 residues. J lost 5 bases, V lost 2 bases, and 1 base had no gene match. CDR1 and CDR2 (germline): SEHNR, FQNEAQ (reference sequence). Full variable domain (missing parts from reference TRBV7-9 and TRBJ1-4): DTGVSQNPRHKITKRGQNVTFRCDPISEHNRLYWYRQTLGQGPEFLTYFQNEAQLEKSRLLSDRFSAERPKGSFSTLEIQRTEQGDSAMYLCASSLNRGNEKLFFGSGTQLSVL.

This chain joins TRBV20-1 and TRBJ2-6; D remains ambiguous. The CDR3 consists of 13 residues. Per germline, CDR1 DFQATT and CDR2 SNEGSKA (reference sequence). V was shortened by 3 bases and J by 0 bases, with 3 bases between the two germline ends. The CDR3: CSASLSGANVLTF. Written as DNA, the CDR3 is TGCAGTGCTAGTCTCTCTGGGGCCAACGTCCTGACTTTC.

V and J are TRBV7-2 and TRBJ2-5; 12 bases fit TRBD2. CDR3 size: 19 residues. CDR1 is SGHTA, CDR2 FQGNSA, per germline. After removal of 0 bases from V and 2 bases from J, the junction contained 10 bases not matched to a gene. Written as DNA, the CDR3 is TGTGCCAGCAGCTTAGCGGCGACTAGCGGGAGTCGGGCGCAAGAGACCCAGTACTTC. Its protein product is CASSLAATSGSRAQETQYF. Full variable domain (missing parts from reference TRBV7-2 and TRBJ2-5): GAGVSQSPSNKVTEKGKDVELRCDPISGHTALYWYRQSLGQGLEFLIYFQGNSAPDKSGLPSDRFSAERTGGSVSTLTIQRTQQEDSAVYLCASSLAATSGSRAQETQYFGPGTRLLVL.

This clone was recorded once. V gene TRBV5-6 combines with J gene TRBJ1-5, with 7 bases lining up with TRBD1. There are 14 residues in the CDR3. Unmatched junction bases numbered 3, after V lost 2 bases and J lost 4 bases. Germline V gives CDR1 SGHDT, CDR2 YYEEEE. The CDR3 spells CASSLQGLNQPQHF. The CDR3 DNA sequence: TGTGCCAGCAGCTTACAGGGGCTAAATCAGCCCCAGCATTTT.

For this clone: The junction shows a germline mismatch at one end, possibly a read error. This chain connects TRBV11-3 to TRBJ1-1; D might be TRBD1 (5 bases). The CDR3 length is 14 residues. The germline CDR1 and CDR2 sequences are SGHNT and YENEEA. The chain's CDR3 is CPLEKTGAFAEAFF. The CDR3 DNA sequence: TGCCCCCTCGAGAAAACAGGCGCATTTGCTGAAGCTTTCTTT.

V gene TRBV4-1 combines with J gene TRBJ1-5; no firm D call. This CDR3 region has 17 residues. V lost 0 bases to trimming and J lost 0 bases, with 12 bases between them. CDR1 is MGHRA and CDR2 is YSYEKL in the germline V gene. The CDR3 sequence: CASSQDYRSYSNQPQHF. The CDR3 bases are TGCGCCAGCAGCCAAGATTACAGATCTTATAGCAATCAGCCCCAGCATTTT.

V usage is TRBV28 and J usage is TRBJ2-3; 8 bases are a match to TRBD1. The CDR3 totals 15 residues. Germline CDR1 MDHEN, CDR2 SYDVKM. Germline trimming cut 4 bases from V and 2 bases from J; bases unmatched to any gene: 5. The CDR3 sequence is CASSSRGQDTDTQYF. CDR3 sequence (DNA): TGTGCCAGCAGTTCCCGGGGACAGGACACAGATACGCAGTATTTT.

The CDR3 bases are TGTGCCAGCAGCCGACAGGGTGAAGGGACCCAGTACTTC. The encoded protein is CASSRQGEGTQYF. The chain carries TRBV3-1 (or the pseudogene TRBV3-2) and TRBJ2-5; 7 nucleotides agree with TRBD1. The CDR3 totals 13 residues. Germline V CDR1 and CDR2: LGHDT, YNNKEL (reference sequence). V was clipped by 4 bases and J by 7 bases; unmatched bases: 6.

The rearrangement links TRBV12-3 or TRBV12-4 to TRBJ2-1; 9 bases are a match to TRBD1. J gave up 15 bases and V 1 base, and 4 bases lay outside the gene matches. This CDR3 is 12 amino acids long. The CDR3 reads CASSLDRGPLFF. The CDR3, as DNA: TGTGCCAGCAGTTTAGACAGGGGGCCTCTGTTCTTC.

This chain links TRBV6-5 with TRBJ1-1; 8 positions agree with TRBD1. V gave up 2 bases and J gave up 4 bases; unmatched junction bases: 6. This CDR3 contains 15 residues. Germline CDR1 MNHEY, CDR2 SVGAGI. This chain's CDR3 is CASSYDRGRRTEAFF. The CDR3 DNA reads TGTGCCAGCAGTTACGACAGGGGTAGGCGCACTGAAGCTTTCTTT.

This chain connects TRBV6-5 to TRBJ2-7, with D perhaps TRBD1 (6 bases). Trimming left V 5 bases short and J 2 bases short, with 13 bases between. There are 14 residues in the CDR3. Per the germline V gene, CDR1 is MNHEY and CDR2 is SVGAGI. The CDR3 bases are TGTGCCAGCAGTACCCGGACAGCCGCCTACGAGCAGTACTTC. It codes for CASSTRTAAYEQYF.

The rearrangement joins TRBV28 to TRBJ1-2; 8 nucleotides line up with TRBD1. From germline, CDR1 is MDHEN and CDR2 SYDVKM. The V gene end was trimmed by 7 bases and the J gene end by 8 bases; junction bases not matched to a gene: 6. The CDR3 runs 12 residues. CDR3 nucleotide sequence: TGTGCCAGCAACAGACAGGGGAGCGGCTACACCTTC. Its protein product is CASNRQGSGYTF.

This chain uses TRBV4-2 with TRBJ2-7, with 10 bases aligning to TRBD2. Looked up from germline, CDR1 is LGHNA and CDR2 is YNFKEQ. This CDR3 spans 17 amino acids. V shed 4 bases and J 3 bases; nucleotides not matched to a gene: 12. As DNA, the CDR3 is TGTGCCAGCAGCCCTCTTCAGATGCAGCGGGGGGGCTACGAGCAGTACTTC. This encodes CASSPLQMQRGGYEQYF.

The V and J genes are TRBV7-8 and TRBJ2-3; tentative D call: TRBD2 (6 bases). V was cut by 4 bases and J by 3 bases, with 20 bases left in between. CDR1 SGHVS and CDR2 FQNEAQ come from the germline V gene. The CDR3 extends over 17 amino acids. In DNA form, the CDR3 reads TGTGCCAGCAGCTACAACAGTCCGGGAGTAGGGACAGATACGCAGTATTTT. This codes for CASSYNSPGVGTDTQYF.

In its sample, this clone was seen a few times. Distinct nucleotide sequences in the sample also encode this CDR3. The chain combines TRBV4-1 with TRBJ2-7; tentatively, D is TRBD2 (6 bases). The CDR3 extends over 12 amino acids. The germline V and J ends were trimmed by 1 base and 7 bases, with 8 bases remaining between them. Germline V gene sequence: CDR1 MGHRA, CDR2 YSYEKL. The CDR3 loop reads CASSQGRGEQYF. The CDR3 DNA is TGCGCCAGCAGCCAAGGGCGGGGTGAGCAGTACTTC.

As to this clone: This sample includes further DNA sequences coding for the same CDR3. The chain has TRBV29-1 and TRBJ2-3; TRBD2 is a possible D gene (6 bases). The CDR3 is 12 amino acids. V was pared by 4 bases and J by 2 bases, with 7 bases between. CDR1 is SQVTM and CDR2 is ANQGSEA in the germline V gene. CDR3 nucleotide sequence: TGCAGCGTTGGCGGGGCCACAGATACGCAGTATTTT. Translation: CSVGGATDTQYF.

The rearrangement uses TRBV7-9 and TRBJ2-7, with 9 bases matching TRBD1. Trimming removed 1 base from V and 2 bases from J; junction bases left unmatched: 0. The germline CDR1 and CDR2 sequences are SEHNR and FQNEAQ (reference sequence). The CDR3 spans 14 residues. CDR3 amino acids: CASSLDRGPYEQYF. CDR3 DNA sequence: TGTGCCAGCAGCTTAGACAGGGGGCCCTACGAGCAGTACTTC.

The chain recombines TRBV13 with TRBJ2-3; 9 bases match TRBD2. CDR3 size: 17 residues. Germline assignment: CDR1 PRHDT and CDR2 FYEKMQ (reference sequence). J was trimmed by 4 bases and V by 4 bases; bases with no gene match: 12. The CDR3 DNA is TGTGCCAGCAGCTCCCGAGTTTCCGCGGGAGGGGCAGATACGCAGTATTTT. Translation gives CASSSRVSAGGADTQYF. The full variable domain, in which reference TRBV13 and TRBJ2-3 provide the parts outside the CDR3, is AAGVIQSPRHLIKEKRETATLKCYPIPRHDTVYWYQQGPGQDPQFLISFYEKMQSDKGSIPDRFSAQQFSDYHSELNMSSLELGDSALYFCASSSRVSAGGADTQYFGPGTRLTVL.

This rearrangement joins TRBV24-1 to TRBJ2-1, with D possibly TRBD1 on 6 matching bases. Trimming shortened V by 3 bases and J by 7 bases, and 18 bases separated the two germline ends. Germline V gene data show CDR1 as KGHDR and CDR2 as SFDVKD. This CDR3 is 16 amino acids long. Here the CDR3 DNA reads TGTGCCACCAGTGATGGAACAGGGATCAGGGGAAATGAGCAGTTCTTC. It encodes CATSDGTGIRGNEQFF.

This clone was counted a few times. The rearrangement uses TRBV18 and TRBJ2-3, with 13 nucleotides matching TRBD2. CDR1 is KGHSH, CDR2 LQKENI, per germline. The CDR3 extends over 17 amino acids. V lost 4 bases and J lost 3; bases outside the gene matches: 7. DNA of the CDR3: TGTGCCAGCTCACGCTCCGGGACTAGCGGGAATACAGATACGCAGTATTTT. Its protein product is CASSRSGTSGNTDTQYF.

This clone was seen only once. The J gene is TRBJ2-2, the V gene TRBV10-1, with D possibly being TRBD1 (6 bases). This CDR3 is 15 amino acids long. Per germline, CDR1 WNHNN and CDR2 SYGVQD (reference sequence). Deletions cut 6 bases from V and 6 bases from J, with 17 bases between. CDR3 DNA: TGCGCCAGCAGCAGGGACACTACGCCGGCCGGGGAGCTGTTTTTT. Its protein product is CASSRDTTPAGELFF.